What follows describes a single T cell receptor (beta chain). These data belong to a study of blood T cell repertoires in COVID-19. Looking at the study overall: Sites in the United States, Italy and Spain provided acute and convalescent COVID-19 samples.

The CDR3 consists of 15 residues. Germline values: CDR1 ENHRY, CDR2 SYGVKD. V was cut by 2 bases and J by 2 bases, with 12 bases left in between. Methods used by the authors: Estimated nucleated cell counts came from reference gene primer amplification. Repertoires were generated with immunoSEQ multiplex PCR, while TCRdb's copy carries only in-frame clones and drops some. Clonal size and the V and J genes are those of that table, whereas D and trimming came from the DNA. The repertoire has more than 200,000 clones, 85% to 90% of them found once; the top ten carry 4.4%. The TCR sequence derives from a man in his forties or fifties with acute or convalescent COVID-19. What was sequenced was peripheral blood. The chain is built from TRBV10-3 and TRBJ1-1; perhaps TRBD1 as D (5 bases). CDR3 nucleotides: TGTGCCATCAGTGAGATGGGAGGGGAAAACACTGAAGCTTTCTTT. Encoded protein: CAISEMGGENTEAFF.